The TCR beta chain under discussion was sequenced for a study of OX40 agonist ivuxolimab in advanced cancers. In the study overall: Patients received ivuxolimab, an agonistic anti-OX40 (CD134) antibody. Treatment received earlier with anti-PD-1, anti-PD-L1 or anti-CTLA-4 agents was allowed, and 40% had some. Ivuxolimab, which patients received intravenously every 2 weeks, was dosed at 0.01 to 10 mg/kg.

Whole-study findings and limits: It was not determined which antigens were specifically recognized by the peripheral T cells that had undergone clonal expansion.

The table came from immunoSEQ multiplex PCR; TCRdb's copy has only in-frame clones and leaves some out. The sample lists 70,000 or so clones, 80% occurring once. Ten or more counts support this clone. What it recognizes is unknown. Between the trimmed V and J ends, which lost 4 bases and 1 base, there was a span of 14 bases. The CDR3 runs 15 residues. Germline values: CDR1 MNHEY, CDR2 SVGAGI. This receptor was obtained from an adult with an advanced solid tumor such as melanoma, head and neck, liver or kidney cancer. The rearrangement joins TRBV6-5 to TRBJ2-7; the D is unclear. Sequencing was performed on CD4+ or CD8+ T cells sorted from blood, taken in a trial of the OX40 agonist ivuxolimab. The CDR3 region is CASSLSHTLSYEQYF. DNA of the CDR3: TGTGCCAGCAGTTTATCACACACTCTATCCTACGAGCAGTACTTC.